What follows are 8 T cell receptor beta chains derived from one specimen sequenced in a study of technical replicates of blood from several donors (dated by TCRdb to 2016 to 2017). Receptors were amplified or captured by the immunoSEQ multiplex PCR assay. Entries here come from immuneACCESS through TCRdb and include only in-frame sequences with V and J called. Some clones fail to appear in such tables; in the studies checked, an unresolved V gene covers under half of the shortfall, and the cause of the remainder is unknown. This sample holds about 90,000 clones; around 94% were observed only once. More than 0.2% of the sample lies in the top ten. Sequencing was carried out using T cells isolated from PBMCs. The origin of the receptors is a human donor in good health.

This clone was found once. V is TRBV5-1 and J is TRBJ2-3, with 10 bases aligning to TRBD2. CDR3 length equals 14 residues. With 2 bases clipped from V and 4 bases from J, the junction kept 1 base outside the gene matches. CDR1 SGHRS and CDR2 YFSETQ come from the germline V gene. CDR3 amino acids: CASSLGTSADTQYF. The CDR3 DNA follows: TGCGCCAGCAGCTTAGGGACTAGCGCAGATACGCAGTATTTT. The whole variable domain, remainder taken from reference TRBV5-1 and TRBJ2-3, is KAGVTQTPRYLIKTRGQQVTLSCSPISGHRSVSWYQQTPGQGLQFLFEYFSETQRNKGNFPGRFSGRQFSNSRSEMNVSTLELGDSALYLCASSLGTSADTQYFGPGTRLTVL.

The rearrangement links TRBV5-4 to TRBJ1-1; 9 bases fit TRBD1. Germline values: CDR1 SGHNT, CDR2 YYREEE (reference sequence). The CDR3 sequence is 15 residues long. V lost 6 bases to trimming and J lost 3 bases; unmatched junction nucleotides: 9. The CDR3 protein is CASTSDRGGYTEAFF. The CDR3 coding sequence is TGTGCCAGCACCTCGGACAGGGGCGGGTACACTGAAGCTTTCTTT. Full variable domain (missing parts from reference TRBV5-4 and TRBJ1-1): ETGVTQSPTHLIKTRGQQVTLRCSSQSGHNTVSWYQQALGQGPQFIFQYYREEENGRGNFPPRFSGLQFPNYSSELNVNALELDDSALYLCASTSDRGGYTEAFFGQGTRLTVV.

The J gene is TRBJ1-2, the V gene TRBV4-2; a possible D gene is TRBD1 (6 bases). Trimming shortened V by 0 bases and J by 1 base, and 12 bases separated the two germline ends. Germline values: CDR1 LGHNA, CDR2 YNFKEQ. The CDR3 length is 16 residues. The CDR3 nucleotides are TGTGCCAGCAGCCAAGATCAGGACAGATATAACTATGGCTACACCTTC. Amino acid sequence: CASSQDQDRYNYGYTF.

The rearrangement links TRBV27 to TRBJ1-5; D ambiguous. The CDR3 extends over 14 amino acids. Germline V gene lookup returns CDR1 MNHEY and CDR2 SMNVEV (reference sequence). Trimming cost V 2 bases and J 7 bases, with 12 bases left between them. The CDR3 protein is CASSLSTVGQPQHF. CDR3 coding DNA: TGTGCCAGCAGTTTAAGCACCGTCGGGCAGCCCCAGCATTTT.

This clone was seen only once. The chain has TRBV12-5 and TRBJ2-1, with 10 bases lining up with TRBD2. This CDR3 has 17 residues. Germline loops: CDR1 LGHNT, CDR2 FRNRAP. Germline trimming cut 1 base from V and 4 bases from J; bases unmatched to any gene: 7. The CDR3 reads CASGLGSGGRFYNEQFF. CDR3 DNA: TGTGCTAGTGGTTTGGGTAGCGGGGGGCGGTTTTACAATGAGCAGTTCTTC.

The chain employs TRBV10-2 and TRBJ2-1, with 11 bases matching TRBD2. CDR3 length equals 16 residues. The J segment lost 10 bases and the V segment lost 6 bases, leaving 14 bases of the junction unmatched. CDR1 is WSHSY and CDR2 is SAAADI in the germline V gene. The CDR3 region has the DNA TGCGCCAGCAGGGGGACTAGCGGCATCTACTCAGGGGAGCAGTTCTTC. This translates into CASRGTSGIYSGEQFF.

The genes are TRBV28 and TRBJ1-1; 9 nucleotides match TRBD1. CDR1 is MDHEN and CDR2 is SYDVKM in the germline V gene. The CDR3 consists of 20 residues. The V and J ends lost 5 bases and 1 base, in that order; junction bases with no gene match: 20. The CDR3 reads CASSHTLFLGTGLGNTEAFF. CDR3 nucleotide sequence: TGTGCCAGCAGTCATACCTTATTCTTAGGGACAGGGTTAGGGAACACTGAAGCTTTCTTT. Looking up the rest from reference TRBV28 and TRBJ1-1 gives the full variable domain: DVKVTQSSRYLVKRTGEKVFLECVQDMDHENMFWYRQDPGLGLRLIYFSYDVKMKEKGDIPEGYSVSREKKERFSLILESASTNQTSMYLCASSHTLFLGTGLGNTEAFFGQGTRLTVV.

This clone appeared a single time. V and J are TRBV5-1 and TRBJ2-2; no firm D call. V was shortened by 0 bases and J by 5 bases, with 5 bases between the two germline ends. The CDR3 is 13 residues long. The germline V gene encodes CDR1 SGHRS and CDR2 YFSETQ. For the CDR3, the DNA is TGCGCCAGCAGCTTGGAACGGACCGGGGAGCTGTTTTTT. Its protein product is CASSLERTGELFF.